Ten or more counts support the clone carrying this TCR beta chain. Its antigen remains unidentified. These data originate in a study of human T cells and chemical hapten exposure. Specified time point: patch test 1, 2 weeks after DPC sensitization. As to treatment: therapeutic diphenylcyclopropenone sensitization with weekly scalp DPC. The authors extracted total RNA from unfractionated whole blood. Overall study findings and caveats: Expanded TCRs produced significantly more large CDR3 similarity clusters than controls did.

Authors' methods: Counts of TCRs in each sample centred on a median of approximately 100,000 and extended from approximately 20,000 to 700,000. TCRdb reprocessed the RACE reads with MiXCR, giving one entry per CDR3 protein. None of the V and J calls come from the authors' own analysis; TCRdb made them. Seen here are about 37,000 distinct CDR3 sequences, 5% to 8% observed once, and the top ten hold roughly 9.2%. V gave up 5 bases and J gave up 2 bases, with 6 bases separating them. The CDR3 length is 12 residues. CDR1 and CDR2 from the germline V gene are SGHRS and YFSETQ. The gene calls are TRBV5-1 and TRBJ2-3; D ambiguous. The origin of this receptor is a woman between 25 and 40 years old with alopecia areata. Some clones in this sample may be carry-over from other donors' samples. The material was whole blood, obtained in connection with sensitization to the hapten diphenylcyclopropenone (DPC). For the CDR3, the DNA is TGCGCCAGCAGAGCCGACACAGATACGCAGTATTTT. It translates to CASRADTDTQYF.